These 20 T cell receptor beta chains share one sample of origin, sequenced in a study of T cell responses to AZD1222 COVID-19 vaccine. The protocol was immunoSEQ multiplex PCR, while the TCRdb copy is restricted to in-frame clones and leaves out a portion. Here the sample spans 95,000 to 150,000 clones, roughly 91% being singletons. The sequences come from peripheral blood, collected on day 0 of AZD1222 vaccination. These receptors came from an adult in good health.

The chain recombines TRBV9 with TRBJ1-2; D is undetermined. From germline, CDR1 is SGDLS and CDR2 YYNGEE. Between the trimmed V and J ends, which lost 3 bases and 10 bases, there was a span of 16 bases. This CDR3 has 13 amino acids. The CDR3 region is CASSGLGPKDYTF. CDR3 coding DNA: TGTGCCAGCAGCGGCTTGGGCCCCAAGGACTACACCTTC.

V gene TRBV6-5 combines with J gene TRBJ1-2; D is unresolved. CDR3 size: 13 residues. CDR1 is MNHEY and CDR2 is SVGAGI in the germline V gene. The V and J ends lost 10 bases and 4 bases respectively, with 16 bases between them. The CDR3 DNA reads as TGTGCCACCCTCAACACGGGCGGCTATGGCTACACCTTC. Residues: CATLNTGGYGYTF.

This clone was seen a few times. CDR3 nucleotide sequence: TGTGCCAGCAGCCTTGCCGGGGGGGCCGGCGGGGAGCTGTTTTTT. It is translated as CASSLAGGAGGELFF. The J gene is TRBJ2-2, the V gene TRBV3-1 (or the pseudogene TRBV3-2); 8 bases are a match to TRBD2. Germline CDR1 LGHDT, CDR2 YNNKEL (reference sequence). V dropped 4 bases and J dropped 7; count of bases not matched to a gene: 8. The CDR3 extends over 15 amino acids.

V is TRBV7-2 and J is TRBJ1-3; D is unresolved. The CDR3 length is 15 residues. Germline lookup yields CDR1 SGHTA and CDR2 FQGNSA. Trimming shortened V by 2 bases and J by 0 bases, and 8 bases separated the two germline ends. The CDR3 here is CASSLIPDSGNTIYF. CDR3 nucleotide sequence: TGTGCCAGCAGCTTAATACCGGACTCTGGAAACACCATATATTTT.

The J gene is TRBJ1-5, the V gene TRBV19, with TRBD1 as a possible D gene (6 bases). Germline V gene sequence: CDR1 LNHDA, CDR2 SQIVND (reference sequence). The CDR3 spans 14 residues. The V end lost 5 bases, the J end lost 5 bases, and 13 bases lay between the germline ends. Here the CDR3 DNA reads TGTGCCAGTAGTCCCGAGGGGGTTGATCAGCCCCAGCATTTT. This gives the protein CASSPEGVDQPQHF.

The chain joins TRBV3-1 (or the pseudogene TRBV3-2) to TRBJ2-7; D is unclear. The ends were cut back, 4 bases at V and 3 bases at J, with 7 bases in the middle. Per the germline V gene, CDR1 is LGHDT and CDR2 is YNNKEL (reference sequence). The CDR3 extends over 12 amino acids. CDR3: CASSLPNYEQYF. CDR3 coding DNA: TGTGCCAGCAGCCTCCCGAACTACGAGCAGTACTTC.

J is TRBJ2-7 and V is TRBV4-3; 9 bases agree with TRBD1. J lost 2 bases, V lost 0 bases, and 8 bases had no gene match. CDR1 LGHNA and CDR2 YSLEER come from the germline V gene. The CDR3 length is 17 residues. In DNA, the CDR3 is TGCGCCAGCAGCCAAGAAAGGGACAGGGTTCCGCCCTACGAGCAGTACTTC. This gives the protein CASSQERDRVPPYEQYF.

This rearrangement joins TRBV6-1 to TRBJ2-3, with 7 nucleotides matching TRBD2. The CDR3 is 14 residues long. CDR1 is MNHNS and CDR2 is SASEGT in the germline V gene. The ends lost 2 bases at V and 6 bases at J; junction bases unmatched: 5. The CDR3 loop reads CASSERGVPDTQYF. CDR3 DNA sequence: TGTGCCAGCAGTGAACGGGGGGTGCCCGATACGCAGTATTTT.

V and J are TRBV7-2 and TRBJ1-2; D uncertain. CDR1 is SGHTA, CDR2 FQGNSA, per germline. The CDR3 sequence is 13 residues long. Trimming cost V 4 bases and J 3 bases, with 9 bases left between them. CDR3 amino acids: CASSSLRYYGYTF. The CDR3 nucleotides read TGTGCCAGCAGCTCCCTAAGATACTATGGCTACACCTTC.

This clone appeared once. As DNA, the CDR3 is TGCAGCGTTGAGCTTCGCCAGGGCCTTGAAGCTTTCTTT. Its translation is CSVELRQGLEAFF. The V gene is TRBV29-1, the J gene TRBJ1-1; TRBD1 might be the D (5 bases). V lost 3 bases to trimming and J lost 7 bases, with 15 bases between them. Germline-derived CDR1 and CDR2 are SQVTM and ANQGSEA. This CDR3 region has 13 residues.

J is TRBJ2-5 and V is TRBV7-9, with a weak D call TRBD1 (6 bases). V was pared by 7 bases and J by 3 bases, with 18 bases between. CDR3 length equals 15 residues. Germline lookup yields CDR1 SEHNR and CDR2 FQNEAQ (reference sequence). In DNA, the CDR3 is TGTGCCAGCACCGAAGAGGGCAGGGGTGAAGAGACCCAGTACTTC. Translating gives CASTEEGRGEETQYF. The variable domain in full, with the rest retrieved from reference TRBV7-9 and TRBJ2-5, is DTGVSQNPRHKITKRGQNVTFRCDPISEHNRLYWYRQTLGQGPEFLTYFQNEAQLEKSRLLSDRFSAERPKGSFSTLEIQRTEQGDSAMYLCASTEEGRGEETQYFGPGTRLLVL.

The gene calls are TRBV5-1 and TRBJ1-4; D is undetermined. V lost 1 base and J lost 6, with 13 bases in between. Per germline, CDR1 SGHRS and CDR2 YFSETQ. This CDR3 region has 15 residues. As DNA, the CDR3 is TGCGCCAGCAGCTTGACCCCGGGCGGGGATGAAAAACTGTTTTTT. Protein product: CASSLTPGGDEKLFF.

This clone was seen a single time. The chain's CDR3 is CASSLYMGLRGYEQYF. In nucleotides, the CDR3 is TGTGCCAGCAGTTTATACATGGGCCTTCGTGGCTACGAGCAGTACTTC. The V gene is TRBV27, the J gene TRBJ2-7, with unresolved D. Per the germline V gene, CDR1 is MNHEY and CDR2 is SMNVEV (reference sequence). V lost 1 base to trimming and J lost 3 bases, with 16 bases between them. The CDR3 runs 16 residues.

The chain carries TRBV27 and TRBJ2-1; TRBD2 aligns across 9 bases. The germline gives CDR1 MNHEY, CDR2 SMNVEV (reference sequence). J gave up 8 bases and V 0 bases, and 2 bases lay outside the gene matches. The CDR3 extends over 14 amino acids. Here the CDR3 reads CASSLSGLAYEQFF. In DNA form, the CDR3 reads TGTGCCAGCAGTTTATCAGGACTAGCGTATGAGCAGTTCTTC.

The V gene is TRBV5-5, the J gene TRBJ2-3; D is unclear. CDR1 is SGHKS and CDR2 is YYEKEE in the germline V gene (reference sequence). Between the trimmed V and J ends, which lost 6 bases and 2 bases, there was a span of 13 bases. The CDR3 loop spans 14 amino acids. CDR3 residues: CASKFGEVTDTQYF. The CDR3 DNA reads TGTGCCAGCAAGTTTGGAGAGGTCACAGATACGCAGTATTTT. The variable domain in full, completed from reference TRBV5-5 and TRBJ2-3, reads DAGVTQSPTHLIKTRGQQVTLRCSPISGHKSVSWYQQVLGQGPQFIFQYYEKEERGRGNFPDRFSARQFPNYSSELNVNALLLGDSALYLCASKFGEVTDTQYFGPGTRLTVL.

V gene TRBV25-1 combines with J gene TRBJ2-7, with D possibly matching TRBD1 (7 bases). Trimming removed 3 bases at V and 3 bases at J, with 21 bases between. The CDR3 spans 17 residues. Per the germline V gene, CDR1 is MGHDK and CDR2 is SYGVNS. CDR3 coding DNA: TGTGCCAGCAGTGACAAGCCAAAGGAGGGGGCGCGCTACGAGCAGTACTTC. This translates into CASSDKPKEGARYEQYF.

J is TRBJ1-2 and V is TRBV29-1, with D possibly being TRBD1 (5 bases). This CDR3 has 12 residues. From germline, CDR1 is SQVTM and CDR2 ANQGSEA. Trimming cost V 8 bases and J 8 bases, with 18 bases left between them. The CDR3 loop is CSPGPSSLGYTF. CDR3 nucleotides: TGCAGCCCGGGGCCATCCTCACTGGGCTACACCTTC.

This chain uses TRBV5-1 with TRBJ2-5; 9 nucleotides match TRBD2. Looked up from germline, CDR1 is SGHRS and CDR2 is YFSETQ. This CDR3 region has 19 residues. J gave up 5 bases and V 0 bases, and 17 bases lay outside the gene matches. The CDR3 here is CASSLAETSGKVQFETQYF. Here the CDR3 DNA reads TGCGCCAGCAGCTTGGCCGAGACTAGCGGAAAGGTCCAGTTTGAGACCCAGTACTTC.

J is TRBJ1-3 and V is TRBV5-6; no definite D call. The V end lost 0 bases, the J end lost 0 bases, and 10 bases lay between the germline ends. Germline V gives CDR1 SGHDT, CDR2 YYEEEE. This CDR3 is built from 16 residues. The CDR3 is CASSLVGHGSGNTIYF. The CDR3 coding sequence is TGTGCCAGCAGCTTGGTAGGGCACGGCTCTGGAAACACCATATATTTT.

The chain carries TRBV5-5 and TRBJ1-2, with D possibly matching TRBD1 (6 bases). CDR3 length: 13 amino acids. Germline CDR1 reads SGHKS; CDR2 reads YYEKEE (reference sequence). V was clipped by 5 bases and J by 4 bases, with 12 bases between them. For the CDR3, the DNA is TGTGCCAGCAGTGCTGGGGGCTTCTATGGCTACACCTTC. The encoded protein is CASSAGGFYGYTF.